This T cell receptor (beta chain) was documented in a study of blood T cell repertoires in COVID-19. Overall study context: Material from acute and convalescent COVID-19 was sourced from the United States, Italy and Spain. The cDNA or gDNA used as material had been derived from T cells, B-cell-depleted T cells, or PBMCs.

CDR1 is MDHEN, CDR2 SYDVKM, per germline. The CDR3 consists of 14 residues. Deletions cut 8 bases from V and 5 bases from J, with 18 bases between. As handled by the study authors: Scientists estimated how many nucleated cells there were by amplifying reference gene primers. The assay was immunoSEQ multiplex PCR, and TCRdb's table has in-frame clones only and misses some. V, J and clone size are taken as reported in that table, and D and trimming were inferred from the DNA itself. Among 110,000 to 150,000 clones listed, 80% to 90% were seen once. The chain recombines TRBV28 with TRBJ1-1, with D tentatively TRBD1 (5 bases). The sample taken for sequencing was peripheral blood. This receptor was taken from a woman in her 50s with acute or convalescent COVID-19. In DNA form, the CDR3 reads TGTGCCAGCCCCCCCTCGACTGGGGGGACTGAAGCTTTCTTT. Amino acids: CASPPSTGGTEAFF.